This is a list of T cell receptor beta chains from one sample in a study of shared clonotypes between healthy human individuals. Generated by immunoSEQ multiplex PCR, the TCRdb table keeps only in-frame clones and is missing some. This sample has about 450,000 clones, with about 76% found just once. The sequencing input was PBMCs. The source is a woman between 40 and 50 years old in good health. Some clones in this sample may be carry-over from other donors' samples. Each CDR3 is given with its conserved first and last residue. D genes are given only for firm matches.

d_gene,v_gene,j_gene,CDR3nt,CDR3aa
NA,TRBV10-1,TRBJ1-5,TGCGCCAGCACCCGAAGAGTAGTTAGCAATCAGCCCCAGCATTTT,CASTRRVVSNQPQHF
NA,TRBV2,TRBJ2-7,TGTGCCAGCAGCCTCACAGGTGGTGAGACCTACGAGCAGTACTTC,CASSLTGGETYEQYF
NA,TRBV28,TRBJ2-2,TGTGCCAGCAGTGACAGGCCCCTGAACACCGGGGAGCTGTTTTTT,CASSDRPLNTGELFF
NA,TRBV28,TRBJ1-2,TGTGCCAGTAGAATAGCCTTTAACTATGGCTACACCTTC,CASRIAFNYGYTF
TRBD2,TRBV10-3,TRBJ2-1,TGTGCCATCAGTGACCCTTCCATCAGCGGGGGATACAATGAGCAGTTCTTC,CAISDPSISGGYNEQFF
TRBD1,TRBV7-8,TRBJ1-6,TGTGCCAGCAGCGGGACAGTAGATAATTCACCCCTCCACTTT,CASSGTVDNSPLHF
TRBD2,TRBV6-5,TRBJ2-5,TGTGCCAGCAGTCCCGGGACTAGCGGGAGAGGCCAGTACTTC,CASSPGTSGRGQYF
NA,TRBV2,TRBJ2-7,TGTGCCAGCAGTGAAGGCCGGGAACTAAGGCAGTACTTC,CASSEGRELRQYF
TRBD2,TRBV28,TRBJ2-3,TGTGCCAGCAGTCTCACGCTAGCGGGAGGGGGGGCAGATACGCAGTATTTT,CASSLTLAGGGADTQYF
NA,TRBV2,TRBJ2-7,TGTGCCAGCAGTCAAATGGACGGTTACTACGAGCAGTACTTC,CASSQMDGYYEQYF